At least ten counts were recorded for the clone carrying this TCR beta chain. As yet, its antigen is unknown. This sample was taken from a study of glioma-infiltrating T cells. Study-wide results and caveats: Only very few CDR3 sequences appeared in both tissue and blood.

Amplification of TCR alpha and beta CDR3 regions from RNA used iRepertoire nested multiplex PCR. Input was about 95-400 ng of tissue mRNA or PBMC total RNA. In TCRdb, the multiplex PCR reads were re-called with MiXCR into one record per CDR3 protein. Of 90,000 to 110,000 distinct CDR3 sequences in the sample, 20% to 30% were seen once. Sequenced: glioma tissue, nonneoplastic brain tissue, or PBMCs (not recorded which). The clonotype originates from a human donor with low-grade glioma or glioblastoma, undergoing nonglioma brain surgery, or in good health (not recorded which).

CDR3 sequence (DNA): TGTGCCACCGGATCTAGTTACCCGGTGACAGATACGCAGTATTTT. Protein product: CATGSSYPVTDTQYF. The V call is TRBV28, the J call TRBJ2-3; D is uncertain. Germline V gene lookup returns CDR1 MDHEN and CDR2 SYDVKM. V lost 10 bases and J lost 3, with 20 bases in between. This CDR3 has 15 residues.